The TCR beta chain described here comes from a study of blood T cell repertoires in COVID-19. Study overall: The analysed material was cDNA or gDNA that came from T cells, B-cell-depleted T cells, or PBMCs.

Original analysis: Reference gene primer amplification gave nucleated cell count estimates. Using immunoSEQ multiplex PCR, the repertoire was profiled, and TCRdb retains in-frame clones only, with some absent. V, J and clone size reflect that table, while D and trimming were determined from the DNA. This sample yields some 240,000 clones, of which about 81% are seen a single time; about 5% belongs to the top ten. The Seattle patients joined while their infection was active and were tracked longitudinally afterward. The V gene's germline CDR1 is MDHEN and CDR2 SYDVKM. There are 16 residues in the CDR3. Trimming stripped 7 bases from V and 7 bases from J, with 23 bases between.

This clonotype was obtained from a woman in her 70s with COVID-19, enrolled during active disease. The rearrangement joins TRBV28 to TRBJ1-5, with D maybe TRBD1 (5 bases). The specimen was peripheral blood. Written as DNA, the CDR3 is TGTGCCAGCACGCTACCTGGGTCGGGGGAAGAACAGCCCCAGCATTTT. Translation: CASTLPGSGEEQPQHF. Looking up the rest from reference TRBV28 and TRBJ1-5 gives the full variable domain: DVKVTQSSRYLVKRTGEKVFLECVQDMDHENMFWYRQDPGLGLRLIYFSYDVKMKEKGDIPEGYSVSREKKERFSLILESASTNQTSMYLCASTLPGSGEEQPQHFGDGTRLSIL.